Below, one T cell receptor beta chain is given with its context. The antigen is unknown. TCRdb passed the 5' RACE reads through MiXCR, listing each CDR3 protein once. Of 340,000 or so distinct CDR3 sequences listed, 10% to 15% are singletons. This specimen belongs to a study of T-cell memory formation after mild COVID-19. Findings of the study overall: Contracting CD4+ clones were located mainly in CM and EM, and CD8+ clones in EMRA. From day 15 to 85, contracting clones were balanced between CD4 and CD8, whereas later expanders leaned toward CD4+.

V shed 3 bases and J 5 bases; nucleotides not matched to a gene: 6. This CDR3 contains 15 residues. Germline assignment: CDR1 SGHRS and CDR2 YFSETQ. The gene calls are TRBV5-1 and TRBJ2-3, with 10 nucleotides matching TRBD2. This clonotype was sampled from a man aged 18 to 29 who had mild COVID-19 (a few samples of this study predate the infection). Cell type and time point are not known. Sequencing was done on a sample of PBMCs or a T cell subset sorted from them (not recorded which). As DNA, the CDR3 is TGCGCCAGCAGCTCCCTAGCGGGGGAAATAGATACGCAGTATTTT. Translation gives CASSSLAGEIDTQYF.